A selection of T cell receptor beta chains follows, all from one sample in a study of vaccination and CD4 T cells after COVID-19. No antigen has been identified for these receptors. A single record per CDR3 protein comes from TCRdb applying MiXCR to the PCR reads. The sample shows approximately 9,600 distinct CDR3 sequences, approximately 24% of them seen only once. The sequenced sample was CD4+ T cells from blood, cultured in vitro, obtained before SARS-CoV-2 vaccination. All receptors derive from a human donor who received a COVID-19 vaccine. Both conserved end residues are part of each CDR3. A D gene is named only where the DNA matches it firmly. Clone size is stated in some rows and not others, as once, few, many or a class when expanded.

TGTGCCAGCAGTGAAGGGACAGGGAGGTACTATGGCTACACCTTC,CASSEGTGRYYGYTF,TRBJ1-2,.,TRBV6-1,TRBD1
TGTGCCATCGCTAGCGGGGGGGGTACAGATACGCAGTATTTT,CAIASGGGTDTQYF,TRBJ2-3,.,TRBV10-3,TRBD2
TGTGCCAGCAGGGACCCAGGGACAGCGACAAACAATGAGCAGTTCTTC,CASRDPGTATNNEQFF,TRBJ2-1,.,TRBV7-3,TRBD1
TGTGCCAGCAGTGAGCCGGGACAGGGAGCCTACGAGCAGTACTTC,CASSEPGQGAYEQYF,TRBJ2-7,.,TRBV25-1,TRBD1
TGTGCCAGCAGCCATAATTCGGCTAGACAAGAGACCCAGTACTTC,CASSHNSARQETQYF,TRBJ2-5,few,TRBV5-4,.
TGCGCCAGCAGCCAAGATAGGGCCAGACTCACTGAAGCTTTCTTT,CASSQDRARLTEAFF,TRBJ1-1,.,TRBV4-1,.
TGTGCCAGCAGTGAACTACTACCTCCTAGCACAGGTACGCAGTATTTT,CASSELLPPSTGTQYF,TRBJ2-3,.,TRBV12-3/TRBV12-4,.
TGTGCCAGCAGGACCACAGGGTACTCTGGGGCCAACGTCCTGACTTTC,CASRTTGYSGANVLTF,TRBJ2-6,.,TRBV2,.
TGTGCCAGCAGTTTAGGGGACGGCTACGAGCAGTACTTC,CASSLGDGYEQYF,TRBJ2-7,.,TRBV12-3/TRBV12-4,.
TGCGCCAGCAGCTTCGAGTCTAGCTCCTACGAGCAGTACTTC,CASSFESSSYEQYF,TRBJ2-7,.,TRBV5-1,.
TGTGCCAGCAGCAAAGGGGGGGTGTTGGACGAGCAGTACTTC,CASSKGGVLDEQYF,TRBJ2-7,few,TRBV7-9,.
TGTGTCAGCTCTACCCCCCAAGGGTGGACTGAAGCTTTCTTT,CVSSTPQGWTEAFF,TRBJ1-1,.,TRBV6-2/TRBV6-3,.
TGTGCCAGCAGCCAAAGGTTTGGAGGCGCAGGGGGCGGCCTCGAGCAGTACTTC,CASSQRFGGAGGGLEQYF,TRBJ2-7,.,TRBV3-1,TRBD1
TGTGCCACCAGTGATTCCCAGGGTCCTAACTATGGCTACACCTTC,CATSDSQGPNYGYTF,TRBJ1-2,.,TRBV24-1,.
TGTGCCAGCAGCTTAGGAGCCTTCTACGAGCAGTACTTC,CASSLGAFYEQYF,TRBJ2-7,few,TRBV11-3,.
TGCAGCGCCGAAGGGACAGGGGATTCCAACTATGGCTACACCTTC,CSAEGTGDSNYGYTF,TRBJ1-2,few,TRBV29-1,TRBD1
TGTGCCAGCAGAGAGACACGGAATGAAAAACTGTTTTTT,CASRETRNEKLFF,TRBJ1-4,.,TRBV7-2,.
TGCAGTGCTCCTCGGACAGGGGGATCCTATGAGCAGTACTTC,CSAPRTGGSYEQYF,TRBJ2-7,.,TRBV20-1,TRBD1
TGTGCCAGCAGCTTAGCCCATAGCGACGAGCAGTACTTC,CASSLAHSDEQYF,TRBJ2-7,few,TRBV11-3,.
TGTGCCAGCAGTGAGGGACAGCACCAAGAGACCCAGTACTTC,CASSEGQHQETQYF,TRBJ2-5,few,TRBV2,TRBD1
TGTGCCAGCAGTTACTCGTGGCGGACCAGCAATCAGCCCCAGCATTTT,CASSYSWRTSNQPQHF,TRBJ1-5,.,TRBV6-5,.
TGTGCCAGCAGCCAGGGGGGCTACGAGCAGTACTTC,CASSQGGYEQYF,TRBJ2-7,.,TRBV14,.
TGTGCCAGTAGTAGACAGAGCTCCTACAATGAGCAGTTCTTC,CASSRQSSYNEQFF,TRBJ2-1,.,TRBV19,.
TGTGCCAGTAGGGCCTCGTATAATTCACCCCTCCACTTT,CASRASYNSPLHF,TRBJ1-6,few,TRBV19,.
TGCAGTGCTAGAGAAGCGGGACGGAAAACTGAAGCTTTCTTT,CSAREAGRKTEAFF,TRBJ1-1,few,TRBV20-1,.
TGTGCCTGGACCGGTACTAGCGGGGGGGCCTACGAGCAGTACTTC,CAWTGTSGGAYEQYF,TRBJ2-7,.,TRBV30,TRBD2
TGTGCCAGCAGCTTATCGGGACCCTACGAGCAGTACTTC,CASSLSGPYEQYF,TRBJ2-7,few,TRBV7-8,.
TGTGCCAGCAGATCCCTCGGGGGGGTAAAAAACATTCAGTACTTC,CASRSLGGVKNIQYF,TRBJ2-4,few,TRBV27,TRBD2
TGTGCCAGCAGCTTATCGGGACGGAACACTGAAGCTTTCTTT,CASSLSGRNTEAFF,TRBJ1-1,few,TRBV7-2,.
TGTGCCAGCAGTTTTGTGGGGGAGACCCAGTACTTC,CASSFVGETQYF,TRBJ2-5,few,TRBV12-3/TRBV12-4,.
TGTGCCAGCACAGAATACTATGGCTACACCTTC,CASTEYYGYTF,TRBJ1-2,medium-sized,TRBV6-1,.
TGTGCCAGCAGCTTAAATTACGAGCAGTACTTC,CASSLNYEQYF,TRBJ2-7,.,TRBV5-5,.
TGTGCCAGCAGGGGGACAGGGGGTCGGCATCAGCCCCAGCATTTT,CASRGTGGRHQPQHF,TRBJ1-5,few,TRBV2,TRBD1
TGTGCCAGCAGTGAAAGGTGGTGGGGACAGAACTATGGCTACACCTTC,CASSERWWGQNYGYTF,TRBJ1-2,few,TRBV6-1,TRBD1
TGTACCAGCTCACCCCCCGGGACAGGAAATCAGCCCCAGCATTTT,CTSSPPGTGNQPQHF,TRBJ1-5,.,TRBV10-3,TRBD1
TGTGCCAGCAGCCCGGGACAGGGGGCTGGGAACACCATATATTTT,CASSPGQGAGNTIYF,TRBJ1-3,.,TRBV5-6,TRBD1
TGTGCCAGCAGCTTCTACGGCGGGGGGGCCATGAGCGATGAGCAGTTCTTC,CASSFYGGGAMSDEQFF,TRBJ2-1,.,TRBV7-9,TRBD2
TGTGCAAGTCGCTTAGTGTTCCCTGGGACTCAGGGTGGGAAGAACTATGGCTACACCTTC,CASRLVFPGTQGGKNYGYTF,TRBJ1-2,.,TRBV12-2,.
TGTGCCAGCACCCGATGGGACAGGGTAAAATTTCAGGATGAAGCTTTCTTT,CASTRWDRVKFQDEAFF,TRBJ1-1,.,TRBV2,TRBD1
TGTGCCAGCAGCCGTAGGGACACTGAAGCTTTCTTT,CASSRRDTEAFF,TRBJ1-1,few,TRBV11-2,.
TGTGCCAGCAGCTCTTTTAGCGGGGGACCCGGGACGCAGTATTTT,CASSSFSGGPGTQYF,TRBJ2-3,few,TRBV11-2,TRBD2
TGTGCCAGCAGTTTACGAAGTACCAATCAGCCCCAGCATTTT,CASSLRSTNQPQHF,TRBJ1-5,.,TRBV12-3/TRBV12-4,.
TGTGCCAGTAGTATCTCTCTCAGGGTCTTGGCCGGGGAGCTGTTTTTT,CASSISLRVLAGELFF,TRBJ2-2,.,TRBV19,.
TGTGCCAGCAGTGAAGAAGCGGGGGGATATTACAATGAGCAGTTCTTC,CASSEEAGGYYNEQFF,TRBJ2-1,.,TRBV6-1,TRBD2
TGTGCCACCAGTGACCGGAGGGACAGAAGGTACAATGAGCAGTTCTTC,CATSDRRDRRYNEQFF,TRBJ2-1,.,TRBV24-1,.
TGTGCCAGCAGTTACACCCCAGGGGCTGGAGCTTTCTTT,CASSYTPGAGAFF,TRBJ1-1,.,TRBV6-5,.
TGTGCCAGCAGCCACGGAACAGGGGCCTACGAGCAGTACTTC,CASSHGTGAYEQYF,TRBJ2-7,.,TRBV12-3/TRBV12-4,TRBD1
TGTGCCAGCGGCGTGGACAGGGGTGTATCACCCCTCCACTTT,CASGVDRGVSPLHF,TRBJ1-6,.,TRBV6-1,TRBD1
TGCAGTGCTAGCAGGCAGGCTAGCAATCAGCCCCAGCATTTT,CSASRQASNQPQHF,TRBJ1-5,.,TRBV20-1,.
TGTGCCAGCACCGAGGGGGGATTTAATTCACCCCTCCACTTT,CASTEGGFNSPLHF,TRBJ1-6,.,TRBV6-1,.
TGTGCCAGCAGTTTCCCTACACGCACAGATACGCAGTATTTT,CASSFPTRTDTQYF,TRBJ2-3,few,TRBV12-3/TRBV12-4,.
TGTGCCACCGCGTCCGGGACAGGGGGGACCGGGGAGCTGTTTTTT,CATASGTGGTGELFF,TRBJ2-2,few,TRBV6-2/TRBV6-3,TRBD1
TGTGCCAGCAGCCCCGTGGGCCGGGACAGGAACACTGAAGCTTTCTTT,CASSPVGRDRNTEAFF,TRBJ1-1,few,TRBV14,TRBD1
TGTGCCAGCAGTTTAATGGGGGGAACTGAAGCTTTCTTT,CASSLMGGTEAFF,TRBJ1-1,.,TRBV12-3/TRBV12-4,.
TGTGCCAGCAGCAAAAGACCCAAGGGACAGGCTAATGAAAAACTGTTTTTT,CASSKRPKGQANEKLFF,TRBJ1-4,.,TRBV21-1,.